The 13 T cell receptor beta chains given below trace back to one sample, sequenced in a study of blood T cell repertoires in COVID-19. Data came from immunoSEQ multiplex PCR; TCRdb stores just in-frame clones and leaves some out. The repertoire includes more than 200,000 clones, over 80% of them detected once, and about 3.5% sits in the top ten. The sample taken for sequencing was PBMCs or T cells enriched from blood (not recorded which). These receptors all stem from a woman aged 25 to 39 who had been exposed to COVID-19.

Here the CDR3 reads CASSSWTGGSTNEKLFF. In DNA, the CDR3 is TGTGCCAGCAGCTCCTGGACAGGGGGCTCAACTAATGAAAAACTGTTTTTT. The chain joins TRBV7-9 to TRBJ1-4; TRBD1 matches 11 bases. The CDR3 is 17 amino acids. Germline trimming cut 4 bases from V and 0 bases from J; bases unmatched to any gene: 4. Germline-derived CDR1 and CDR2 are SEHNR and FQNEAQ (reference sequence).

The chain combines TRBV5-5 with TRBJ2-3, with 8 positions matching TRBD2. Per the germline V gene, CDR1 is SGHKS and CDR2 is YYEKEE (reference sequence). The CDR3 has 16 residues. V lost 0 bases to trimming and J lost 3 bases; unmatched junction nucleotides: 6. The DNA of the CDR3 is TGTGCCAGCAGCTTGGCGGGTAGCGGGACGACAGATACGCAGTATTTT. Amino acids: CASSLAGSGTTDTQYF.

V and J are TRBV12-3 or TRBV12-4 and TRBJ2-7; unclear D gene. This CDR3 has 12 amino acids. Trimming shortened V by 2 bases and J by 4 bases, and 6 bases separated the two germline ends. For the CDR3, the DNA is TGTGCCAGCAGTTTAAAGCCATACGAGCAGTACTTC. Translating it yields CASSLKPYEQYF.

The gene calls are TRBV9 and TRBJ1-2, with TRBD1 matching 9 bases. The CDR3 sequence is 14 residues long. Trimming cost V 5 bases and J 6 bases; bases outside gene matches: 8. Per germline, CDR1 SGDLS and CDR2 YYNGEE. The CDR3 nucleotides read TGTGCCAGCAGAAGGACAGGGGATTCGCATGGCTACACCTTC. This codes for CASRRTGDSHGYTF. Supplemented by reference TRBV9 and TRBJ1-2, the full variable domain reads DSGVTQTPKHLITATGQRVTLRCSPRSGDLSVYWYQQSLDQGLQFLIQYYNGEERAKGNILERFSAQQFPDLHSELNLSSLELGDSALYFCASRRTGDSHGYTFGSGTRLTVV.

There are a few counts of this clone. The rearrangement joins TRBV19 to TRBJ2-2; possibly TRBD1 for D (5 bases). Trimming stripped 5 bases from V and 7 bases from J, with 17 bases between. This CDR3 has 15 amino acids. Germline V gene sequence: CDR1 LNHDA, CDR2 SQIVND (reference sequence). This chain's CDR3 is CASSSLVRVVGELFF. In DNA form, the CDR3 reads TGTGCCAGTAGTTCCCTCGTCAGGGTGGTCGGGGAGCTGTTTTTT.

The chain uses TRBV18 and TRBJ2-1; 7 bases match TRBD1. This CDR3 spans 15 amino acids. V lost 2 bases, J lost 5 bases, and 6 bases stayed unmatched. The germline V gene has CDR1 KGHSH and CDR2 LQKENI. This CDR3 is CASSPLDRAHNEQFF. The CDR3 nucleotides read TGTGCCAGCTCACCATTAGACAGGGCCCACAATGAGCAGTTCTTC.

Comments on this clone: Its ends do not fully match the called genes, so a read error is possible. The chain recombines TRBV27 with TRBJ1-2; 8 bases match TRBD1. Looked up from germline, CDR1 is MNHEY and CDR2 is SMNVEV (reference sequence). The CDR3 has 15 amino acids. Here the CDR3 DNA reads TGTGCCAGCAGTTTAGTCAGCCAGGGGGCCTATAGCTACACCTTC. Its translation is CASSLVSQGAYSYTF.

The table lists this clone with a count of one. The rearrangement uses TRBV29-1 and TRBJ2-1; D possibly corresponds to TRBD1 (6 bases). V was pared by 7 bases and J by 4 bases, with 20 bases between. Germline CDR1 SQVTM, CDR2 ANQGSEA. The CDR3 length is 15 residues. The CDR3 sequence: CSARGQLVGYNEQFF. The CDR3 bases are TGCAGCGCCAGAGGACAGCTCGTAGGGTACAATGAGCAGTTCTTC.

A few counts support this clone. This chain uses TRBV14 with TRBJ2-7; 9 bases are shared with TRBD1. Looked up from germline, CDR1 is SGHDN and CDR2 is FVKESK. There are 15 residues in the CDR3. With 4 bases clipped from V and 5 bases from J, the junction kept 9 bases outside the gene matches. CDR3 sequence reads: CASSLPGQGSHEQYF. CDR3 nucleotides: TGTGCCAGCAGCCTTCCGGGACAGGGTTCCCACGAGCAGTACTTC.

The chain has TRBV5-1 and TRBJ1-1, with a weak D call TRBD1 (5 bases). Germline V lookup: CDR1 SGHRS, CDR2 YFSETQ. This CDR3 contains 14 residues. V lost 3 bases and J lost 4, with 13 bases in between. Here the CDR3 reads CASSSQGKGTEAFF. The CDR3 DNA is TGCGCCAGCAGCTCCCAGGGTAAGGGCACTGAAGCTTTCTTT.

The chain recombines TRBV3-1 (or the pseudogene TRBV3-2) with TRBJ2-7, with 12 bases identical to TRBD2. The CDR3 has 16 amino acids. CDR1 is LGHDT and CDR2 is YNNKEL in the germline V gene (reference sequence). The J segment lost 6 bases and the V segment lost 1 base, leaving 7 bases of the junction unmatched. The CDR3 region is CASSQGVLAGGGEQYF. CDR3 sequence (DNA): TGTGCCAGCAGCCAAGGAGTACTAGCGGGAGGCGGCGAGCAGTACTTC.

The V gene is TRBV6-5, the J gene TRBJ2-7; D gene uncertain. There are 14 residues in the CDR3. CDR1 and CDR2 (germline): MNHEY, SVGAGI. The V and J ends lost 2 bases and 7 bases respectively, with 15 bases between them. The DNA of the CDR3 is TGTGCCAGCAGTTACGACGCGGTCCTTGGAGAGCAGTACTTC. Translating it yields CASSYDAVLGEQYF.

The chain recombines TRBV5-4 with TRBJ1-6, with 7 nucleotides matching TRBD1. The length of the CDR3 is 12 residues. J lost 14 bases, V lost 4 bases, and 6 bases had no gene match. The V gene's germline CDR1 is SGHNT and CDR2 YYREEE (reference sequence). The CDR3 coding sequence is TGTGCCAGCAGCCACAGGGGTTCGGCCCTCCACTTT. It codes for CASSHRGSALHF.